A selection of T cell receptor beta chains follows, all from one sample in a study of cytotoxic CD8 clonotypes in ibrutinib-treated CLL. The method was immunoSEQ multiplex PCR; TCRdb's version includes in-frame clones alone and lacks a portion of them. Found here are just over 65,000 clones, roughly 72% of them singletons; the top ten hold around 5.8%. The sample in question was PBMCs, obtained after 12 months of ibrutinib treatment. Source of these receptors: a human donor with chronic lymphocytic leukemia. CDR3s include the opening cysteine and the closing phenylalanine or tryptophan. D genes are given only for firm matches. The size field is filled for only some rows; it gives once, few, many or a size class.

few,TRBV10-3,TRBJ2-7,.,CAISESYREQYF,TGTGCCATCAGTGAGTCCTACCGCGAGCAGTACTTC
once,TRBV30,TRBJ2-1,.,CAWSVGGASYNEQFF,TGTGCCTGGAGTGTTGGGGGGGCGTCCTACAATGAGCAGTTCTTC
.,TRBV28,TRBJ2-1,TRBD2,CASSLLGLAGGYFSYNEQFF,TGTGCCAGCAGTTTACTAGGACTAGCGGGGGGGTACTTCTCCTACAATGAGCAGTTCTTC
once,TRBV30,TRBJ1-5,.,CAWSVAVKYSNQPQHF,TGTGCCTGGAGTGTGGCAGTAAAGTATAGCAATCAGCCCCAGCATTTT
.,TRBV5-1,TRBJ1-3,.,CASSLGRIGNTIYF,TGCGCCAGCAGCTTGGGCCGTATTGGAAACACCATATATTTT
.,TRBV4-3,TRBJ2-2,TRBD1,CASSQEAMTGGPPGELFF,TGCGCCAGCAGCCAAGAGGCCATGACAGGGGGCCCTCCGGGGGAGCTGTTTTTT
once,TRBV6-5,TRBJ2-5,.,CARHKQRTQYF,TGTGCCAGACATAAACAACGGACCCAGTACTTC
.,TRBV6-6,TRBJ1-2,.,CASSSVLTYGYTF,TGTGCCAGCAGTTCAGTCCTCACCTATGGCTACACCTTC
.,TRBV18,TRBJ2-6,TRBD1,CASSRYTGGAGANVLTF,TGTGCCAGCTCTCGATATACAGGGGGCGCTGGGGCCAACGTCCTGACTTTC
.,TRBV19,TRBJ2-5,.,CASRLGPSETQYF,TGTGCCAGCAGACTCGGGCCCTCAGAGACCCAGTACTTC
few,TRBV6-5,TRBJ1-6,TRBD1,CASSQGQSNSPLHF,TGTGCCAGCAGTCAGGGACAGTCTAATTCACCCCTCCACTTT
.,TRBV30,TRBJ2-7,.,CAWRGGGGRSLFYEQYF,TGTGCCTGGAGGGGGGGTGGGGGACGCTCCCTCTTCTACGAGCAGTACTTC
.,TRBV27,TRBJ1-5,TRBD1,CASSLGQGPNQPQHF,TGTGCCAGCAGTTTAGGACAGGGTCCAAATCAGCCCCAGCATTTT
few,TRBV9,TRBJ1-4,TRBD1,CASSAGTGEKLFF,TGTGCCAGCAGCGCCGGGACAGGGGAAAAACTGTTTTTT
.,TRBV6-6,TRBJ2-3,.,CASRSPYGGRDTQYF,TGTGCCAGCAGATCCCCATACGGGGGGCGGGATACGCAGTATTTT
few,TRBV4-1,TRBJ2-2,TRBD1,CASSPGQGSRELFF,TGCGCCAGCAGCCCGGGACAGGGGTCGCGGGAGCTGTTTTTT
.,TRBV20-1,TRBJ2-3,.,CSARYGDTQYF,TGCAGTGCTAGATACGGAGATACGCAGTATTTT
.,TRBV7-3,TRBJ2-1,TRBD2,CASSLDPPTSGNNEQFF,TGTGCCAGCAGCTTAGACCCTCCAACTAGCGGGAACAATGAGCAGTTCTTC
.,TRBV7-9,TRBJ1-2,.,CASSPWTDGYTF,TGTGCCAGCAGCCCCTGGACAGATGGCTACACCTTC
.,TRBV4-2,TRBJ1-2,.,CASSQDLGQGGGYTF,TGTGCCAGCAGCCAAGATTTGGGGCAGGGTGGTGGCTACACCTTC
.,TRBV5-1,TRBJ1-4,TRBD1,CASSQGTDDEKLFF,TGCGCCAGCAGCCAAGGGACAGACGATGAAAAACTGTTTTTT
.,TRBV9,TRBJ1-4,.,CASSVDQFGNEKLFF,TGTGCCAGCAGCGTAGATCAGTTTGGGAATGAAAAACTGTTTTTT
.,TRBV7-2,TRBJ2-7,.,CASSLEEGYEQYF,TGTGCCAGCAGCTTAGAGGAGGGGTACGAGCAGTACTTC
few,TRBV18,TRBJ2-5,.,CASSRGGETQYF,TGTGCCAGCTCCCGCGGCGGGGAGACCCAGTACTTC
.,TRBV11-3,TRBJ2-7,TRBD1,CASSPAGTGAYEQYF,TGTGCCAGCAGCCCGGCCGGGACAGGGGCATACGAGCAGTACTTC
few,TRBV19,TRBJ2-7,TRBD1,CASSIGDRVRLNSYEQYF,TGTGCCAGTAGTATAGGGGACAGGGTAAGATTAAACTCCTACGAGCAGTACTTC
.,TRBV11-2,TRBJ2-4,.,CASSLVGAKNIQYF,TGTGCCAGCAGCTTAGTTGGGGCCAAAAACATTCAGTACTTC
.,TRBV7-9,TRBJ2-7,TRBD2,CASSLGTSGTGDF,TGTGCCAGCAGCTTAGGGACTAGCGGTACAGGGGACTTC
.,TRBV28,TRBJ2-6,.,CASSLWASGANVLTF,TGTGCCAGCAGTTTATGGGCCTCTGGGGCCAACGTCCTGACTTTC
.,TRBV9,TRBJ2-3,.,CASSVGQVGADTQYF,TGTGCCAGCAGCGTAGGGCAGGTAGGGGCAGATACGCAGTATTTT
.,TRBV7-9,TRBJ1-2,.,CASSLMDGYTF,TGTGCCAGCAGCTTAATGGATGGCTACACCTTC
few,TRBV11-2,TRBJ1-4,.,CASSFQGWGGEKLFF,TGTGCCAGCAGCTTCCAAGGGTGGGGAGGAGAAAAACTGTTTTTT
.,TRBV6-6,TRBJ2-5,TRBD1,CASSATRDRGGETQYF,TGTGCCAGCAGCGCCACCCGGGACAGGGGTGGAGAGACCCAGTACTTC
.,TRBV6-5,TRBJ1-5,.,CATHRGQRGPQHF,TGTGCCACCCACCGTGGGCAGCGAGGGCCCCAGCATTTT
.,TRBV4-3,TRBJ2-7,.,CASSQVLAYEQYF,TGCGCCAGCAGCCAAGTCCTCGCCTACGAGCAGTACTTC
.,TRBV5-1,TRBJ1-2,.,CASSPSDPGQKGGYTF,TGCGCCAGCAGCCCCTCCGATCCGGGACAAAAAGGAGGCTACACCTTC